Sequencing of this T cell receptor beta chain was carried out in a study of graft-versus-host responses after intestinal transplantation. General study results and limits: Recipient marrow contained GvH clones, some of which appeared first in ileum or blood.

Note on this clone: Its antigen is not known.

V lost 7 bases to trimming and J lost 9 bases; unmatched junction nucleotides: 12. Germline V lookup: CDR1 MNHNS, CDR2 SASEGT. The CDR3 covers 14 residues. Only in-frame clones appear in the TCRdb table, and some are missing; sequencing was by immunoSEQ multiplex PCR. The sample has about 45,000 clones, roughly 91% seen once; the top ten hold approximately 4%. The sequence came from a human patient who received an intestinal transplant, so some T cells may come from the graft donor. This sequence joins TRBV6-1 and TRBJ2-1; 7 nucleotides match TRBD2. This specimen was PBMCs, taken 524 days after transplant. The CDR3 reads CASTLTRGVFEQFF. CDR3 sequence (DNA): TGTGCCAGCACCCTCACACGGGGGGTTTTTGAGCAGTTCTTC.